Listed below are T cell receptor beta chains from one sample, sequenced in a study of immune cell composition in non-small cell lung cancer. Using immunoSEQ multiplex PCR, the repertoire was profiled, and TCRdb retains in-frame clones only, with some absent. The top ten hold around a sixth of the sample, which has around 1,800 clones, 70% seen once. The source material was non-adjacent lung tissue. The receptor source for this set is a human donor with non-small cell lung cancer. CDR3s include the opening cysteine and the closing phenylalanine or tryptophan. D genes are given only for firm matches. Clone size is given for some rows only: seen once, a few or many times, or a class if the clone is expanded.

j_gene,abundance,v_gene,d_gene,CDR3aa,CDR3nt
TRBJ1-3,once,TRBV7-9,TRBD1,CASSLAGQGKSGNTIYF,TGTGCCAGCAGCTTAGCGGGACAGGGGAAATCTGGAAACACCATATATTTT
TRBJ2-5,once,TRBV18,NA,CASSPPFGGWTQYF,TGTGCCAGCTCACCACCGTTTGGGGGGTGGACCCAGTACTTC
TRBJ2-7,few,TRBV14,TRBD1,CASSRWTGNEQYF,TGTGCCAGCAGCCGCTGGACAGGGAACGAGCAGTACTTC
TRBJ1-5,NA,TRBV4-1,NA,CASSQNALGGYDNQPQHF,TGCGCCAGCAGCCAAAATGCCCTTGGAGGTTACGACAATCAGCCCCAGCATTTT
TRBJ2-2,once,TRBV10-3,TRBD2,CAISGTSANTGELFF,TGTGCCATCAGTGGGACTAGCGCGAACACCGGGGAGCTGTTTTTT
TRBJ2-5,NA,TRBV15,NA,CATSRDLLKETQYF,TGTGCCACCAGCAGAGATCTTCTAAAGGAGACCCAGTACTTC
TRBJ2-1,NA,TRBV6-1,NA,CASSRGRENNEQFF,TGTGCCAGCAGTCGAGGCAGGGAAAACAATGAGCAGTTCTTC
TRBJ1-4,NA,TRBV6-4,NA,CASSVLYRAAWAGKLFF,TGTGCCAGCAGCGTACTTTACAGAGCAGCTTGGGCGGGAAAACTGTTTTTT
TRBJ2-5,NA,TRBV11-2,NA,CASSLVPGQLYQETQYF,TGTGCCAGCAGCTTAGTCCCGGGACAACTGTACCAAGAGACCCAGTACTTC
TRBJ1-1,NA,TRBV5-1,NA,CASSSQPGQLNTEAFF,TGCGCCAGCAGCTCCCAACCGGGACAACTGAACACTGAAGCTTTCTTT
TRBJ2-1,NA,TRBV5-8,NA,CASSFGTTPHNEQFF,TGTGCCAGCAGCTTCGGAACGACACCTCACAATGAGCAGTTCTTC
TRBJ1-3,NA,TRBV6-6,TRBD1,CASSQAGGSGNTIYF,TGTGCCAGCAGCCAGGCAGGGGGGTCTGGAAACACCATATATTTT
TRBJ1-6,NA,TRBV4-1,NA,CASSQDLGSSYNSPLHF,TGCGCCAGCAGCCAAGATTTGGGGAGCTCCTATAATTCACCCCTCCACTTT
TRBJ1-1,NA,TRBV7-9,TRBD1,CASSLGGQGATEAFF,TGTGCCAGCAGCTTAGGCGGCCAGGGGGCCACTGAAGCTTTCTTT
TRBJ2-1,NA,TRBV21-1,NA,CASKGGRTVYNEQFF,TGTGCCAGCAAGGGGGGGAGGACAGTCTACAATGAGCAGTTCTTC
TRBJ2-5,NA,TRBV5-5,NA,CASSSTDSKETQYF,TGTGCCAGCAGCTCCACCGACAGTAAAGAGACCCAGTACTTC
TRBJ2-7,NA,TRBV30,NA,CAWSGGSSSYEQYF,TGTGCCTGGAGTGGGGGCTCCAGCTCCTACGAGCAGTACTTC
TRBJ2-5,NA,TRBV27,TRBD2,CASRSSGGRETQYF,TGTGCCAGCAGATCTAGCGGGGGACGAGAGACCCAGTACTTC